The clone carrying this TCR beta chain was seen at least ten times. Its antigen is unidentified. Using unique molecular identifiers, the investigators prepared the TCRbeta library. TCRdb reprocessed the PCR reads via MiXCR and lists one record per CDR3 protein. Of 30,000 or so distinct CDR3 sequences listed, about 7% were seen once; the top ten hold roughly 27%. This entry comes from a study of T-cell reconstitution after alpha-beta-depleted transplantation in children. Study results and caveats: Alpha-beta T cells present about two months after transplant were reported to originate from several hundred expanded graft clones.

V gave up 2 bases and J gave up 2 bases, with 9 bases separating them. Germline CDR1 SGHTA, CDR2 FQGTGA. The CDR3 is made up of 14 amino acids. The chain uses TRBV7-3 and TRBJ2-5, with a possible D match to TRBD2 (5 bases). Here the sequenced sample was peripheral blood, taken 60 days after TCRalphabeta/CD19-depleted stem cell transplant. The sequence was obtained from a child less than two years old who had a stem cell transplant for acute myeloid leukemia, so the T cells may come from the graft donor. Written as DNA, the CDR3 is TGTGCCAGCAGCTTAGGAGGATCACAAGAGACCCAGTACTTC. This gives the protein CASSLGGSQETQYF.